This TCR beta chain was observed in a study of T cell repertoires in cytomegalovirus infection. V was cut by 2 bases and J by 2 bases, with 13 bases left in between. Germline values: CDR1 SGHVS, CDR2 FQNEAQ. The CDR3 extends over 15 amino acids. Many counts were recorded for this clonotype. What it binds is not known. TCRdb called the reads again in MiXCR, with one record for every CDR3 protein. This table has some 940,000 distinct CDR3 sequences, approximately 32% appearing once. Source: cultured CD8+ T cells from PBMCs, taken from culture after CMV antigen stimulation. The rearrangement links TRBV7-8 to TRBJ2-7; TRBD2 might be the D (6 bases). This sequence originates from a human donor in good health (CMV status not recorded). Some clones in this sample may be carry-over from other donors' samples. The CDR3 protein is CASSLTGTAAYEQYF. The CDR3 nucleotides are TGTGCCAGCAGCTTAACCGGGACTGCAGCCTACGAGCAGTACTTC.